The clone carrying this TCR beta chain has more than one count but fewer than ten. The target antigen is unknown. The junction had 11 bases not matched to a gene; V was cut back by 4 bases and J by 4 bases. Germline V gives CDR1 SGDLS, CDR2 YYNGEE. This CDR3 is 17 amino acids long. This record comes from a study of cytomegalovirus exposure and HLA in healthy donors. Overall study context: Of several hundred genotyped donors, 75% to 90% grouped in the Caucasian-associated ancestry cluster.

The PCR contained 60 Vbeta and 13 Jbeta primers. The repertoire was sequenced with immunoSEQ multiplex PCR; TCRdb's copy has only in-frame clones and lacks some. The sample lists roughly 120,000 clones, 65% to 75% occurring once. General observations from the study: Common viral pathogens seemed to be connected with several of the most significant clusters, according to a later analysis. Immune exposure information comprised only CMV serostatus. Reports indicate that TCR beta sequences accurately predicted the HLA-A and HLA-B alleles of most subjects.

The sample comprised PBMCs. The TCR was taken from a woman between 45 and 60 years old in good health and CMV-seropositive. The V and J genes are TRBV9 and TRBJ2-5; 12 positions match TRBD2. CDR3 DNA sequence: TGTGCCAGCAGCCAGGAAGGACGACTAGCGGGAGCAGAGACCCAGTACTTC. It yields the protein CASSQEGRLAGAETQYF.